The sequence of this T cell receptor (beta chain) was determined in a study of blood T cell repertoires in COVID-19. Study-level information: Sample material is recorded as cDNA or gDNA derived from T cells, B-cell-depleted T cells, or PBMCs.

The CDR3 length is 12 residues. V shed 7 bases and J shed 3 bases, with 8 bases lying between them. Germline V gives CDR1 SGHAT, CDR2 FQDESV (reference sequence). The protocol was immunoSEQ multiplex PCR, while the TCRdb copy is restricted to in-frame clones and leaves out a portion. The sample lists a few hundred thousand clones, more than 80% occurring once. Clinical history reported by participants formed the basis on which cohorts were assigned. V is TRBV11-1 and J is TRBJ2-3, with TRBD2 as a possible D gene (6 bases). The specimen was PBMCs or T cells enriched from blood (not recorded which). This TCR was recovered from a man aged 25 to 45 who had recovered from COVID-19. The CDR3 region has the DNA TGTGCCAGCACGCTAGCGACAGATACGCAGTATTTT. Translating it yields CASTLATDTQYF.